These 32 T cell receptor beta chains were sequenced from one sample in a study of regulatory T cells in long-lasting Graves disease. TCR beta libraries were built with iRepertoire HTBI primers and Arm-PCR of CDR3 regions. TCRdb fed the multiplex PCR reads into MiXCR, producing one record per CDR3 protein. The sample records 400,000 to 500,000 distinct CDR3 sequences, about 20% being singletons. Sample time point: persistent/refractory GD, antithyroid drugs over 5 years with positive TRAb. Making the TCR library involved RNA that had been extracted from PBMCs. The source material was peripheral blood mononuclear cells (PBMCs), sampled when the disease was refractory, from a patient treated with antithyroid drugs. Receptors originate from a female donor with Graves disease.

The chain links TRBV6-2 or TRBV6-3 to TRBJ2-3; 7 bases are shared with TRBD2. This CDR3 has 15 amino acids. V was pared by 2 bases and J by 4 bases, with 6 bases of the junction left unmatched. The germline V gene has CDR1 MNHEY and CDR2 SVGEGT. CDR3 region: CASSYNPGGSDTQYF. For the CDR3, the DNA is TGTGCCAGCAGTTACAACCCGGGAGGTTCAGATACGCAGTATTTT.

This clonotype was seen repeatedly, ten times or more. The gene calls are TRBV11-3 and TRBJ2-2; TRBD2 matches 12 bases. With 5 bases clipped from V and 5 bases from J, the junction kept 9 bases outside the gene matches. Germline V gene data show CDR1 as SGHNT and CDR2 as YENEEA. The length of the CDR3 is 17 residues. CDR3 coding DNA: TGTGCCAGCAGCCGAGCTAGCGGGAGGGCCCCAACCGGGGAGCTGTTTTTT. Encoded protein: CASSRASGRAPTGELFF.

This clonotype was seen repeatedly, ten times or more. The chain has TRBV15 and TRBJ2-5; 8 bases are shared with TRBD1. Trimming at V came to 5 bases and at J to 1 base, leaving 15 bases not matched to a gene. The CDR3 is 18 residues long. The germline CDR1 and CDR2 sequences are LNHNV and YYDKDF (reference sequence). CDR3: CATSPSKAGTGVQETQYF. The CDR3 DNA is TGTGCCACCAGCCCTTCTAAGGCCGGGACAGGCGTCCAAGAGACCCAGTACTTC.

Many counts were recorded for this clonotype. This rearrangement joins TRBV28 to TRBJ1-1; D ambiguous. Between the trimmed V and J ends, which lost 4 bases and 4 bases, there was a span of 10 bases. The CDR3 loop spans 13 amino acids. Germline CDR1 reads MDHEN; CDR2 reads SYDVKM. CDR3 protein: CASSYEGGTEAFF. CDR3 in DNA: TGTGCCAGCAGTTACGAGGGAGGCACTGAAGCTTTCTTT.

This clonotype was detected many times. The CDR3 DNA reads TGTGCCAGCAGCTCCGAAGCGCCATCAGGGACCGGGGAGCTGTTTTTT. It specifies CASSSEAPSGTGELFF. V usage is TRBV7-2 and J usage is TRBJ2-2; perhaps TRBD1 as D (5 bases). CDR3 size: 16 residues. CDR1 and CDR2 (germline): SGHTA, FQGNSA. V was cut by 4 bases and J by 5 bases, with 17 bases left in between.

Only a few counts were recorded for this clonotype. The rearrangement uses TRBV20-1 and TRBJ1-4, with 9 bases aligning to TRBD1. The ends lost 5 bases at V and 6 bases at J; junction bases unmatched: 4. The germline V gene encodes CDR1 DFQATT and CDR2 SNEGSKA (reference sequence). The CDR3 length is 13 residues. This chain's CDR3 is CSAGDRVDEKLFF. CDR3 DNA sequence: TGCAGTGCTGGGGACAGGGTAGATGAAAAACTGTTTTTT.

This clonotype was counted ten times or more. The chain links TRBV5-1 to TRBJ1-1; possibly TRBD1 for D (5 bases). The germline V gene encodes CDR1 SGHRS and CDR2 YFSETQ. V dropped 0 bases and J dropped 6 bases, with 15 bases sitting between them. This CDR3 contains 15 residues. CDR3 nucleotides: TGCGCCAGCAGCTTGGAGGACACCATACGCGCTGAAGCTTTCTTT. Protein product: CASSLEDTIRAEAFF.

This clonotype was detected a few times. The chain combines TRBV7-8 with TRBJ2-7; TRBD1 is a possible D gene (5 bases). The CDR3 is made up of 16 amino acids. Germline V gene lookup returns CDR1 SGHVS and CDR2 FQNEAQ. V shed 5 bases and J shed 3 bases, with 20 bases lying between them. In nucleotides, the CDR3 is TGTGCCAGCAGCCACTTAAGTCGGTCCGACAGCTACGAGCAGTACTTC. The encoded protein is CASSHLSRSDSYEQYF.

The CDR3 here is CAIARDSAKNIQYF. Written as DNA, the CDR3 is TGTGCCATAGCCCGGGACTCGGCCAAAAACATTCAGTACTTC. The V and J genes are TRBV10-3 and TRBJ2-4, with D perhaps TRBD2 (6 bases). V shed 9 bases and J shed 1 base, with 13 bases lying between them. The CDR3 totals 14 residues. Germline V gene data show CDR1 as ENHRY and CDR2 as SYGVKD.

The chain is built from TRBV19 and TRBJ1-5; D not certain. The CDR3 loop spans 15 amino acids. V shed 6 bases and J shed 5 bases, with 17 bases lying between them. CDR1 LNHDA and CDR2 SQIVND come from the germline V gene (reference sequence). CDR3 protein: CASRTNGRSDQPQHF. In DNA, the CDR3 is TGTGCCAGTAGGACCAACGGGAGGAGTGATCAGCCCCAGCATTTT.

The chain is built from TRBV4-1 and TRBJ1-5; D call uncertain. Germline V lookup: CDR1 MGHRA, CDR2 YSYEKL. This CDR3 region has 17 residues. V lost 1 base and J lost 4, with 17 bases in between. The CDR3: CASSQGPPGLPNQPQHF. The CDR3 DNA is TGCGCCAGCAGCCAAGGACCGCCGGGCCTTCCAAATCAGCCCCAGCATTTT.

V is TRBV20-1 and J is TRBJ2-7; TRBD1 is a possible D gene (5 bases). V was trimmed by 6 bases and J by 4 bases, leaving 22 bases between them. This CDR3 region has 15 residues. Looked up from germline, CDR1 is DFQATT and CDR2 is SNEGSKA (reference sequence). CDR3 DNA sequence: TGCAGTGCCGTAAAACTTAGGGGAAGTATTTACGAGCAGTACTTC. This gives the protein CSAVKLRGSIYEQYF.

As concerns this clonotype: A much larger clone lies a single base off, so this may be a read error. V gene TRBV6-1 combines with J gene TRBJ1-4, with D hard to call. The CDR3 length is 11 residues. In germline, CDR1 is MNHNS, CDR2 SASEGT. The CDR3 DNA reads TGTGCCAGCAGGTCTAATGAAAAACTGGTTTTT. It encodes CASRSNEKLVF.

V and J are TRBV4-1 and TRBJ2-5; 10 bases are a match to TRBD1. The CDR3 is 17 residues long. V lost 2 bases and J lost 0; bases outside the gene matches: 6. The germline gives CDR1 MGHRA, CDR2 YSYEKL. The DNA for the CDR3 is TGCGCCAGCAGCCAAAGGGGACAGGGGATATACCAAGAGACCCAGTACTTC. Encoded protein: CASSQRGQGIYQETQYF.

J is TRBJ2-2 and V is TRBV4-1; 8 bases line up with TRBD1. Losses at the gene ends were 1 base for V and 6 bases for J; bases not matched to a gene: 4. This CDR3 contains 15 residues. Germline V lookup: CDR1 MGHRA, CDR2 YSYEKL. The DNA for the CDR3 is TGCGCCAGCAGCCAAGTCCAGGGGGCGCCCGGGGAGCTGTTTTTT. Translated, it gives CASSQVQGAPGELFF.

This clonotype was observed many times. The rearrangement uses TRBV29-1 and TRBJ1-1; D is ambiguous. Trimming cost V 4 bases and J 0 bases, with 6 bases left between them. The CDR3 contains 12 residues. The germline gives CDR1 SQVTM, CDR2 ANQGSEA. CDR3 protein: CSVVPVNTEAFF. CDR3 bases: TGCAGCGTTGTACCGGTGAACACTGAAGCTTTCTTT.

This clonotype was picked up many times. The J gene is TRBJ2-7, the V gene TRBV6-1, with 9 bases fitting TRBD1. Per the germline V gene, CDR1 is MNHNS and CDR2 is SASEGT. This CDR3 has 12 amino acids. V trimming: 7 bases; J trimming: 3 bases; junction bases outside the gene matches: 1. CDR3 amino acids: CASKTGGYEQYF. The CDR3 bases are TGTGCCAGCAAGACAGGGGGCTACGAGCAGTACTTC.

Points on this clonotype: This could be a read error, since a much larger clone is one nucleotide away. The V call is TRBV6-1, the J call TRBJ2-2; 9 positions match TRBD1. The CDR3 extends over 15 amino acids. Germline CDR1 reads MNHNS; CDR2 reads SASEGT. CDR3 sequence (DNA): TGTGCCAGCAGGACCGGGACAGGGTCCACCGGGGAGCTGGTTTTT. Translation: CASRTGTGSTGELVF.

Only a few counts were recorded for this clonotype. This chain links TRBV18 with TRBJ2-5; D unresolved. Germline-derived CDR1 and CDR2 are KGHSH and LQKENI. Trimming left V 1 base short and J 1 base short, with 7 bases between. The CDR3 is made up of 14 amino acids. In nucleotides, the CDR3 is TGTGCCAGCTCACCACTAGCAGTCCAAGAGACCCAGTACTTC. Protein sequence: CASSPLAVQETQYF. Variable domain in full (rest from reference TRBV18 and TRBJ2-5): NAGVMQNPRHLVRRRGQEARLRCSPMKGHSHVYWYRQLPEEGLKFMVYLQKENIIDESGMPKERFSAEFPKEGPSILRIQQVVRGDSAAYFCASSPLAVQETQYFGPGTRLLVL.

This clonotype has only a few counts. CDR3 sequence (DNA): TGTGCCAGCAGTCTCAGGGAGAGCTCCTACGGCTACACCTTC. It yields the protein CASSLRESSYGYTF. The chain couples TRBV6-1 to TRBJ1-2, with a weak D call TRBD1 (5 bases). CDR1 and CDR2 (germline): MNHNS, SASEGT. The CDR3 contains 14 residues. Trimming pared 5 bases from V and 8 bases from J, leaving 18 bases between.

J is TRBJ1-3 and V is TRBV12-3 or TRBV12-4; D is unclear. This CDR3 has 15 amino acids. V was clipped by 6 bases and J by 0 bases, with 12 bases between them. Here the CDR3 DNA reads TGTGCCAGCAGGGGCCGGGCAAACTCTGGAAACACCATATATTTT. Residues: CASRGRANSGNTIYF.

This clonotype has at least ten counts. The chain recombines TRBV7-2 with TRBJ2-2; no clear D gene. The length of the CDR3 is 16 residues. The germline V and J ends were trimmed by 5 bases and 4 bases, with 17 bases remaining between them. Germline loops: CDR1 SGHTA, CDR2 FQGNSA. CDR3 sequence: CASSPRHVVGTGELFF. The CDR3 bases are TGTGCCAGCAGCCCGCGACACGTGGTGGGCACCGGGGAGCTGTTTTTT.

This chain connects TRBV2 to TRBJ2-3, with 9 nucleotides matching TRBD1. The CDR3 is 14 amino acids. Germline-derived CDR1 and CDR2 are SNHLY and FYNNEI. The V segment lost 6 bases and the J segment 3 bases; nucleotides outside the gene matches: 4. The CDR3 region is CASSYRGQTDTQYF. In DNA form, the CDR3 reads TGTGCCAGCAGCTACAGGGGGCAGACAGATACGCAGTATTTT.

This clonotype was seen only a few times. V is TRBV6-1 and J is TRBJ1-4; TRBD1 matches at 12 bases. Per germline, CDR1 MNHNS and CDR2 SASEGT. Trimming cost V 5 bases and J 8 bases; bases outside gene matches: 9. This CDR3 is built from 16 residues. This CDR3 is CASSNPTGTGGEKLFF. The CDR3 DNA reads as TGTGCCAGCAGTAATCCTACCGGGACAGGGGGCGAAAAACTGTTTTTT.

Ten or more counts support this clonotype. The genes are TRBV6-2 or TRBV6-3 and TRBJ1-5; D ambiguous. Trimming left V 8 bases short and J 0 bases short, with 17 bases between. Germline values: CDR1 MNHEY, CDR2 SVGEGT. This CDR3 contains 16 residues. DNA of the CDR3: TGTGCCAGCGAATCGGGGAGGGCTGATAGCAATCAGCCCCAGCATTTT. Protein sequence: CASESGRADSNQPQHF.

This sequence joins TRBV19 and TRBJ2-2; perhaps D is TRBD1 or TRBD2 (5 bases each). The CDR3 extends over 15 amino acids. The V and J ends lost 6 bases and 1 base respectively, with 12 bases between them. CDR1 and CDR2 (germline): LNHDA, SQIVND (reference sequence). The CDR3 DNA reads TGTGCCAGTAGACCCGGGACGGTGAACACCGGGGAGCTGTTTTTT. Amino acids: CASRPGTVNTGELFF.

The V gene is TRBV28, the J gene TRBJ1-5, with D perhaps matching TRBD1 (5 bases). Deletions cut 4 bases from V and 0 bases from J, with 16 bases between. The CDR3 covers 17 residues. Germline-derived CDR1 and CDR2 are MDHEN and SYDVKM. The DNA for the CDR3 is TGTGCCAGCAGTTCCCAGCAGGGTTTTAGTAGCAATCAGCCCCAGCATTTT. Protein: CASSSQQGFSSNQPQHF.

This clonotype has at least ten counts. This chain uses TRBV28 with TRBJ2-5, with D possibly being TRBD2 (5 bases). The germline V and J ends were trimmed by 2 bases and 9 bases, with 16 bases remaining between them. This CDR3 is built from 14 residues. Germline CDR1 is MDHEN and CDR2 is SYDVKM. DNA for the CDR3: TGTGCCAGCAGTTTAATTCCCCCACCAGCGGCCCAGTACTTC. Protein sequence: CASSLIPPPAAQYF.

This clonotype came up a few times. The chain combines TRBV6-1 with TRBJ2-3, with a possible D match to TRBD2 (6 bases). The CDR3 extends over 15 amino acids. V was trimmed by 5 bases and J by 2 bases, leaving 14 bases between them. The germline V gene has CDR1 MNHNS and CDR2 SASEGT. CDR3 amino acids: CASSNSGVLTDTQYF. CDR3 coding DNA: TGTGCCAGCAGTAATAGCGGAGTACTCACAGATACGCAGTATTTT.

Comments on this clonotype: This is likely a read error, given that the CDR3 carries no conserved phenylalanine or tryptophan at its end. V is TRBV20-1 and J is TRBJ2-5; 7 bases are a match to TRBD1. This CDR3 contains 14 residues. Germline-derived CDR1 and CDR2 are DFQATT and SNEGSKA (reference sequence). V lost 0 bases to trimming and J lost 4 bases; unmatched junction nucleotides: 5. The CDR3 DNA reads as TGCAGTGCTAGAGAAGGGGGCCGGAGAGAGACCCAGTACTCC. Encoded protein: CSAREGGRRETQYS.

The chain uses TRBV20-1 and TRBJ1-6; D unresolved. CDR3 length equals 13 residues. Germline lookup yields CDR1 DFQATT and CDR2 SNEGSKA (reference sequence). The ends were cut back, 4 bases at V and 7 bases at J, with 11 bases in the middle. CDR3 bases: TGCAGTGCTATTCCATGGGCCAATTCACCCCTCCACTTT. Translated: CSAIPWANSPLHF.

This clonotype was seen many times. The CDR3 coding sequence is TGTGTCGTTACCGGGCAGACGAACATTCAGTACTTC. This codes for CVVTGQTNIQYF. This chain connects TRBV2 to TRBJ2-4; D not resolved. Germline CDR1 and CDR2: SNHLY and FYNNEI. This CDR3 is built from 12 residues.